What follows is one T cell receptor (beta chain) and its context. The assay was immunoSEQ multiplex PCR, and TCRdb's table has in-frame clones only and misses some. The top ten clones hold about 1.4% of a sample with 150,000 to 200,000 clones, 91% of them seen once. The data stem from a study of control samples from healthy donors and cancer patients. Sequenced material: blood. The source is a woman in her 30s in good health.

CDR3 protein: CATSRRGQDNEQFF. The CDR3 nucleotides read TGTGCCACCAGCAGACGGGGACAAGACAATGAGCAGTTCTTC. The chain uses TRBV15 and TRBJ2-1, with a weak D call TRBD1 (6 bases). CDR3 length equals 14 residues. The ends were cut back, 2 bases at V and 5 bases at J, with 10 bases in the middle. Germline assignment: CDR1 LNHNV and CDR2 YYDKDF (reference sequence).